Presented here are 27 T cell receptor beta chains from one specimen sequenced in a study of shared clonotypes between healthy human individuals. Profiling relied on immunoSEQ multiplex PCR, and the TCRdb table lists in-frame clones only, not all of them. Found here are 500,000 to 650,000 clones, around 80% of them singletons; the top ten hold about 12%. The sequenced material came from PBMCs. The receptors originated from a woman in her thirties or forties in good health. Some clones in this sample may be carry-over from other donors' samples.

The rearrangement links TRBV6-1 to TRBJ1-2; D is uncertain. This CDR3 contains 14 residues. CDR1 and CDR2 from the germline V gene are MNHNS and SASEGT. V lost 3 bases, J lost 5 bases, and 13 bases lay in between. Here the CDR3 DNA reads TGTGCCAGCAGTGATGCCCCAGCGGGGTATGGCTACACCTTC. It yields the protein CASSDAPAGYGYTF.

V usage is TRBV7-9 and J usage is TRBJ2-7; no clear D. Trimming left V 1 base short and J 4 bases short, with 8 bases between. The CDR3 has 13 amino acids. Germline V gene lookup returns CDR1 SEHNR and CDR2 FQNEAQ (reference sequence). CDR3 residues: CASSLDGRYEQYF. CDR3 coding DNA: TGTGCCAGCAGCTTAGATGGTCGGTACGAGCAGTACTTC.

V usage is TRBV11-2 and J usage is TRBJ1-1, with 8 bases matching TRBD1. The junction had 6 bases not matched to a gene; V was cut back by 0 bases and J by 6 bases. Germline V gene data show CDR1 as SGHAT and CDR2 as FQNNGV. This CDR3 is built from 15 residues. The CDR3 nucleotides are TGTGCCAGCAGCTTAGACGGACAGGGTTTAGCTGAAGCTTTCTTT. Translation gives CASSLDGQGLAEAFF.

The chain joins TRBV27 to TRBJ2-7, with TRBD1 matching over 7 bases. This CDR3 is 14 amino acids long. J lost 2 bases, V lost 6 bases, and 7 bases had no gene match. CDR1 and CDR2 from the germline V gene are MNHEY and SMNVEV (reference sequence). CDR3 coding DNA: TGTGCCAGCAGCCCTTCCGGGACAGCCTACGAGCAGTACTTC. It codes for CASSPSGTAYEQYF.

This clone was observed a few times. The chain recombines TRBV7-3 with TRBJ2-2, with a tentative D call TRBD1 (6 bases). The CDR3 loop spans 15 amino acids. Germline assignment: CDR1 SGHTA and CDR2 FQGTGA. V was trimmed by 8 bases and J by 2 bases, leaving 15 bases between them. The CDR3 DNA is TGTGCCAGCTCCCCGGACAGCTCCAACACCGGGGAGCTGTTTTTT. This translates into CASSPDSSNTGELFF. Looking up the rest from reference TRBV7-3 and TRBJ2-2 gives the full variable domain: GAGVSQTPSNKVTEKGKYVELRCDPISGHTALYWYRQSLGQGPEFLIYFQGTGAADDSGLPNDRFFAVRPEGSVSTLKIQRTERGDSAVYLCASSPDSSNTGELFFGEGSRLTVL.

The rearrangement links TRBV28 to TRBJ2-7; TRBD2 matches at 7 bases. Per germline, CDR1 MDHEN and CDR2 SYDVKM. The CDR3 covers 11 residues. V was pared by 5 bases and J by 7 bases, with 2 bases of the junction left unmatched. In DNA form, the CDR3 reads TGTGCCAGCAGTCGTAGCGGGGAGCAGTACTTC. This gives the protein CASSRSGEQYF.

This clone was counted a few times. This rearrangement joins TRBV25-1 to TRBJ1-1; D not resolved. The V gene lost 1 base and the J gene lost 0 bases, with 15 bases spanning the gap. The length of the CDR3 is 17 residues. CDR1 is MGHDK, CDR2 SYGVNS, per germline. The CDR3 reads CASSELGRGAMNTEAFF. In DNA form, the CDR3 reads TGTGCCAGCAGTGAATTGGGTCGGGGAGCGATGAACACTGAAGCTTTCTTT.

The CDR3, as DNA: TGTGCCAGCAGACTTGGTGGTTTGGATGGCTACACCTTC. Translation: CASRLGGLDGYTF. The V and J genes are TRBV6-5 and TRBJ1-2; no reliable D call. The V and J ends lost 6 bases and 6 bases respectively, with 14 bases between them. The germline gives CDR1 MNHEY, CDR2 SVGAGI. The CDR3 totals 13 residues.

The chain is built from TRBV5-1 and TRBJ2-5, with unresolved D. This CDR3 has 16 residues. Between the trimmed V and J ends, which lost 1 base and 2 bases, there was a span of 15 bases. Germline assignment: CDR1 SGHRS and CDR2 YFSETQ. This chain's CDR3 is CASSLRVRVEQETQYF. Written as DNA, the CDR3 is TGCGCCAGCAGCTTGAGGGTAAGGGTTGAACAAGAGACCCAGTACTTC.

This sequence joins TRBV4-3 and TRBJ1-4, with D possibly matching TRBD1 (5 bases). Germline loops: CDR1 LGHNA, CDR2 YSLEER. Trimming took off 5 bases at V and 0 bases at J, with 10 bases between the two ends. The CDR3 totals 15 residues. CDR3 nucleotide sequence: TGCGCCAGCAGCGTCAGGGTAGCAACTAATGAAAAACTGTTTTTT. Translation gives CASSVRVATNEKLFF.

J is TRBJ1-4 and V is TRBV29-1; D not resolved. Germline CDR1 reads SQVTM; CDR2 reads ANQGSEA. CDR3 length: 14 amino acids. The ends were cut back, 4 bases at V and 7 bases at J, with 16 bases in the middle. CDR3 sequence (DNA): TGCAGCGTTGTACGACCCCTGGACGGTGAAAAACTGTTTTTT. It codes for CSVVRPLDGEKLFF.

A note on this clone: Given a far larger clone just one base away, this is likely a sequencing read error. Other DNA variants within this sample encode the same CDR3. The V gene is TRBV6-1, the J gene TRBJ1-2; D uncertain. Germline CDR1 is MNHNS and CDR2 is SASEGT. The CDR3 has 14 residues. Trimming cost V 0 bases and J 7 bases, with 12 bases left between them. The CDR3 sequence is CASSEAADALGYTF. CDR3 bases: TGTGCCAGCAGTGAAGCTGCTGACGCCCTTGGCTACACCTTC.

The CDR3 is CASRLTGPGGYTF. The CDR3 DNA reads TGTGCCAGCAGGCTGACAGGCCCGGGTGGCTACACCTTC. This chain joins TRBV6-1 and TRBJ1-2, with TRBD1 as a possible D gene (6 bases). Trimming took off 6 bases at V and 7 bases at J, with 15 bases between the two ends. This CDR3 spans 13 amino acids. Germline V gene data show CDR1 as MNHNS and CDR2 as SASEGT.

The CDR3 DNA reads as TGTGCCAGCAGCCGTAGACAGGGGAGTAAAGAGACCCAGTACTTC. Its translation is CASSRRQGSKETQYF. The rearrangement links TRBV27 to TRBJ2-5; TRBD1 matches at 8 bases. This CDR3 comprises 15 residues. V shed 6 bases, J shed 3 bases, and the junction held 9 bases outside the gene matches. Germline V gene data show CDR1 as MNHEY and CDR2 as SMNVEV (reference sequence).

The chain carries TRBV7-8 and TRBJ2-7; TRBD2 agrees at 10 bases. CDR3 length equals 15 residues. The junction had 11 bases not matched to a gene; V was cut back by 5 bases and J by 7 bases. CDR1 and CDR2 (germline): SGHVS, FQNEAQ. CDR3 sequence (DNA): TGTGCCAGCAGCCCTCAAGCGGGAGGGCCGGGTGAGCAGTACTTC. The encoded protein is CASSPQAGGPGEQYF.

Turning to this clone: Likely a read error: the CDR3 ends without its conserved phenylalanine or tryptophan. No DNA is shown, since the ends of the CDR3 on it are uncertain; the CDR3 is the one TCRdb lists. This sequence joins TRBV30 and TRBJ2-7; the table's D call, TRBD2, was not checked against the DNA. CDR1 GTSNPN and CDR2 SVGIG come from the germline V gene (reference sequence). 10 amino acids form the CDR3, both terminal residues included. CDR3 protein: CAFGGFEKYS.

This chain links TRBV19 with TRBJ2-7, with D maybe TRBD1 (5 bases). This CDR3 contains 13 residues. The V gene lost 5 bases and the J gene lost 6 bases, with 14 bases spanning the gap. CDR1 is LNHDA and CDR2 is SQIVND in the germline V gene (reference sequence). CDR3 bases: TGTGCCAGTAGTGCGCAGGGTTTTAGCGAGCAGTACTTC. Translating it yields CASSAQGFSEQYF.

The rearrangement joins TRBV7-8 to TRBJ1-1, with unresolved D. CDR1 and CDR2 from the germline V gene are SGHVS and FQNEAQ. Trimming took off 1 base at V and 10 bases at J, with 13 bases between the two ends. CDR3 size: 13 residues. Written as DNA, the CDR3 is TGTGCCAGCAGCTTAGATATCGGGAAACGAGCTTTCTTT. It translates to CASSLDIGKRAFF.

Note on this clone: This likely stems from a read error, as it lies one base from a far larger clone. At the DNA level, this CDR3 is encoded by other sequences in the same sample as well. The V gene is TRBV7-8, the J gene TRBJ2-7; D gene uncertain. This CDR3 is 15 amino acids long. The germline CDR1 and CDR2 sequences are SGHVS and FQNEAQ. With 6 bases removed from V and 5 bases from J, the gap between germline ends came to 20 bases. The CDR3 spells CASSFLRYSPHEQYF. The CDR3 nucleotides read TGTGCCAGCAGTTTCCTCCGCTACTCACCCCACGAGCAGTACTTC. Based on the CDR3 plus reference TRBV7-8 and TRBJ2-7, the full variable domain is GAGVSQSPRYKVAKRGQDVALRCDPISGHVSLFWYQQALGQGPEFLTYFQNEAQLDKSGLPSDRFFAERPEGSVSTLKIQRTQQEDSAVYLCASSFLRYSPHEQYFGPGTRLTVT.

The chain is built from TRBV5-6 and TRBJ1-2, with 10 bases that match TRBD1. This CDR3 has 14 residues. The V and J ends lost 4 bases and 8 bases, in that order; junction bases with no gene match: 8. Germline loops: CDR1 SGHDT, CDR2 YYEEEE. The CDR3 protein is CASSPMTGGRGYTF. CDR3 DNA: TGTGCCAGCAGCCCCATGACAGGGGGCAGGGGCTACACCTTC.

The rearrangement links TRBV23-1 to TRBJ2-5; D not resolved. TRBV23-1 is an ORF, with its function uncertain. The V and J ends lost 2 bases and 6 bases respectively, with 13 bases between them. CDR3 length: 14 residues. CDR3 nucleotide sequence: TGCGCCAGCAGTCAAACCGGCTCCTGGAAGACCCAGTACTTC. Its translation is CASSQTGSWKTQYF.

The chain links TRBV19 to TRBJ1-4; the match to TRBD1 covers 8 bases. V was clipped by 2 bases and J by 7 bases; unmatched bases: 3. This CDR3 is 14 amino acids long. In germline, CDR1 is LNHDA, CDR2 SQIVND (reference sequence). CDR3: CASSIPGGGEKLFF. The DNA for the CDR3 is TGTGCCAGTAGTATACCAGGGGGCGGTGAAAAACTGTTTTTT.

As DNA, the CDR3 is TGTGCCAGCACCCGGGACTCCTATGGCTACACCTTC. It codes for CASTRDSYGYTF. This chain joins TRBV5-4 and TRBJ1-2; possibly TRBD1 for D (5 bases). V was pared by 6 bases and J by 4 bases, with 10 bases between. Germline V gene sequence: CDR1 SGHNT, CDR2 YYREEE (reference sequence). CDR3 length: 12 residues.

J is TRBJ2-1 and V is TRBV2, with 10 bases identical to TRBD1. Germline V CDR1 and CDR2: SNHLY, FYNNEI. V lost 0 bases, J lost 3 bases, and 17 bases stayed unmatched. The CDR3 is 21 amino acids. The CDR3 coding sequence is TGTGCCAGCAGTGAAGCGCACCCGGGACAGGGGTCCTTGCGACGCTACAATGAGCAGTTCTTC. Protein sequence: CASSEAHPGQGSLRRYNEQFF.

The CDR3 region is CAISDHGRSQETQYF. In DNA, the CDR3 is TGTGCCATCAGTGATCACGGGAGGTCTCAAGAGACCCAGTACTTC. The V and J genes are TRBV10-3 and TRBJ2-5, with 7 nucleotides matching TRBD2. The ends lost 3 bases at V and 2 bases at J; junction bases unmatched: 6. There are 15 residues in the CDR3. Germline loops: CDR1 ENHRY, CDR2 SYGVKD.

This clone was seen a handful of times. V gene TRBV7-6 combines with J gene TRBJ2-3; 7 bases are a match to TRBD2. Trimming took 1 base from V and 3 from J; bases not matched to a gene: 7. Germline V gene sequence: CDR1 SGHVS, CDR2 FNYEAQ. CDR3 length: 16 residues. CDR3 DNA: TGTGCCAGCAGCTTAGATTCTTGGGGAGGGACAGATACGCAGTATTTT. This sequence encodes CASSLDSWGGTDTQYF.

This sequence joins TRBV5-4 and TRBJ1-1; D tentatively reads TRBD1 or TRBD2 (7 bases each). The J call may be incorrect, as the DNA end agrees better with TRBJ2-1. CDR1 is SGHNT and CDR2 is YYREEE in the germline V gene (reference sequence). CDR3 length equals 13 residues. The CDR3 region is CASSLSGTAEQFF. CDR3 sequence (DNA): TGTGCCAGCAGCCTGAGCGGGACAGCTGAGCAGTTCTTC.